This T cell receptor (beta chain) came from a study of T cells after yellow fever vaccination. For this clonotype: Its ends do not fully match the called genes, so a read error is possible.

Germline loops: CDR1 LGHDT, CDR2 YNNKEL (reference sequence). The CDR3 length is 15 residues. TCRdb reprocessed the 5' RACE reads with MiXCR, giving one entry per CDR3 protein. The table shows fewer than 350,000 distinct CDR3 sequences, with approximately 9% occurring only once. Source: PBMCs, taken on the day of the first yellow fever vaccination. This clonotype was sampled from a man aged 18 to 29 who received the YFV17D yellow fever vaccine. The V gene is TRBV3-1, the J gene TRBJ2-7, with TRBD1 identical over 12 bases. CDR3 protein: CACSQPGQGANEQYF. CDR3 in DNA: TGTGCCTGCAGCCAGCCGGGACAGGGGGCCAACGAGCAGTACTTC.